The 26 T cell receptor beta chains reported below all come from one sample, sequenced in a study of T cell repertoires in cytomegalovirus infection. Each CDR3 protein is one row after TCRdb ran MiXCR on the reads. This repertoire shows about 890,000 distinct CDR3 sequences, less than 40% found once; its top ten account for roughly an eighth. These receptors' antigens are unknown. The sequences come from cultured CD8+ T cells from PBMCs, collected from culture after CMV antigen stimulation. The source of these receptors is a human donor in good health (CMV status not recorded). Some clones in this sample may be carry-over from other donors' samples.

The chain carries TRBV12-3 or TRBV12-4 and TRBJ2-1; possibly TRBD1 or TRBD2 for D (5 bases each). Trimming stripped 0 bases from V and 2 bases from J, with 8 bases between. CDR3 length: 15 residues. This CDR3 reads CASSLAGDTYNEQFF. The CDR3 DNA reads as TGTGCCAGCAGTTTAGCGGGGGATACCTACAATGAGCAGTTCTTC.

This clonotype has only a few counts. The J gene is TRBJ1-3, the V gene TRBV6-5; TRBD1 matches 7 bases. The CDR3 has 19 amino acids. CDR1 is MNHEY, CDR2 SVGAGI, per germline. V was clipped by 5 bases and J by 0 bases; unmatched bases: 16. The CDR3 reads CASSDTDRITTFSGNTIYF. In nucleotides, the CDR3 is TGTGCCAGCAGTGACACGGACAGGATTACTACATTCTCTGGAAACACCATATATTTT.

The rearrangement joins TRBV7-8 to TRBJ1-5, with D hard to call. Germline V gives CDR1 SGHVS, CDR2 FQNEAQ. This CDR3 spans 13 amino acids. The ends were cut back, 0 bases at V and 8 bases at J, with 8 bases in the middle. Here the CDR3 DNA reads TGTGCCAGCAGCTTAGCCTACATAAAGCCCCAGCATTTT. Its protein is CASSLAYIKPQHF.

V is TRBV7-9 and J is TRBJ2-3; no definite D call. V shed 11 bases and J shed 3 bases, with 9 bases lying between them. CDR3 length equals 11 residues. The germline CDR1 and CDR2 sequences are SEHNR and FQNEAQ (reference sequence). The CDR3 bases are TGTGCCGCGGCCAGGACAGATACGCAGTATTTT. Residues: CAAARTDTQYF.

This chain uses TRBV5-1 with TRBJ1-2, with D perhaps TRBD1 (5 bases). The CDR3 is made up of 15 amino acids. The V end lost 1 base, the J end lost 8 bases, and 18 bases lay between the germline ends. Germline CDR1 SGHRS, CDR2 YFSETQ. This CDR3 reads CASSLSGGNSKGYTF. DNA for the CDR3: TGCGCCAGCAGCTTGTCCGGGGGGAACAGCAAAGGCTACACCTTC.

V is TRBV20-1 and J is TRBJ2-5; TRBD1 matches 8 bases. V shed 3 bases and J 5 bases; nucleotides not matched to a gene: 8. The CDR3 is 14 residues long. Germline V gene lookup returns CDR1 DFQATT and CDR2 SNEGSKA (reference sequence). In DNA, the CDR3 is TGCAGTGCTAGGCCGACAGGGGATTGGGAGACCCAGTACTTC. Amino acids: CSARPTGDWETQYF.

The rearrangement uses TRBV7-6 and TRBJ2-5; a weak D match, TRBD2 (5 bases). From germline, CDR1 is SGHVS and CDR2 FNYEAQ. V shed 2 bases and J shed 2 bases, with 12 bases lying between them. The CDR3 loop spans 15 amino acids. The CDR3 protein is CASSLSGNRQETQYF. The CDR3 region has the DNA TGTGCCAGCAGCTTATCCGGGAACCGTCAAGAGACCCAGTACTTC.

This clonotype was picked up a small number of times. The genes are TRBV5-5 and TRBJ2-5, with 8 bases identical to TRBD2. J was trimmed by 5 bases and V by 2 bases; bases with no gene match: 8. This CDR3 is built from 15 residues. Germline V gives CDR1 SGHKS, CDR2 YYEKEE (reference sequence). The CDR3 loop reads CASSFSGGPGETQYF. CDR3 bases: TGTGCCAGCAGCTTTTCGGGGGGGCCCGGGGAGACCCAGTACTTC.

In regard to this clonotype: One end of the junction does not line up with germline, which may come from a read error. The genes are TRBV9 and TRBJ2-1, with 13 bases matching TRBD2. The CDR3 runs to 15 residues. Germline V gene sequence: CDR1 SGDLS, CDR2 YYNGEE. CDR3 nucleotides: TGTGCCAGCAGCACTAGCGGGGGGGCGTACAATGGGCAGTTCTTC. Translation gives CASSTSGGAYNGQFF.

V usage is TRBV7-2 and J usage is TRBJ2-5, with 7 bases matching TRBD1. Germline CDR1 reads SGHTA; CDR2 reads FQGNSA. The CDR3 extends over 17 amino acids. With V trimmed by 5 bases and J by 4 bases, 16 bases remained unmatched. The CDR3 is CASSRRQGVIPPETQYF. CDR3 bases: TGTGCCAGCAGCCGCCGACAGGGTGTAATTCCCCCAGAGACCCAGTACTTC.

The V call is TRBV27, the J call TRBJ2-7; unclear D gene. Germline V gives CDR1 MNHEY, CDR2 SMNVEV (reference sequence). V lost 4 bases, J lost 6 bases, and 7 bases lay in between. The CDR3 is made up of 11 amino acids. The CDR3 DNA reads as TGTGCCAGCAGTTCCCTACGCGAGCAGTACTTC. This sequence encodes CASSSLREQYF.

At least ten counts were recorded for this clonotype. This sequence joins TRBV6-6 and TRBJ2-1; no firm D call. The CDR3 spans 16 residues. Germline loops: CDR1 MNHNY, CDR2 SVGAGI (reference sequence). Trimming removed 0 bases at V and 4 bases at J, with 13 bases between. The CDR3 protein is CASSYSAIVGYNEQFF. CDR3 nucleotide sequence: TGTGCCAGCAGTTACTCGGCAATTGTTGGTTACAATGAGCAGTTCTTC.

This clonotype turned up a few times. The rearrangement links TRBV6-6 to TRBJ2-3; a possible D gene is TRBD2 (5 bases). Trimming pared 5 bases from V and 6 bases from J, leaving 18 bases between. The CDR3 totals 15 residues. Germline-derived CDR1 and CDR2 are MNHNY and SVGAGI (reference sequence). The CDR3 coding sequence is TGTGCCAGCAGTCAGCTGGAGGTGTTGCGGGATACGCAGTATTTT. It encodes CASSQLEVLRDTQYF.

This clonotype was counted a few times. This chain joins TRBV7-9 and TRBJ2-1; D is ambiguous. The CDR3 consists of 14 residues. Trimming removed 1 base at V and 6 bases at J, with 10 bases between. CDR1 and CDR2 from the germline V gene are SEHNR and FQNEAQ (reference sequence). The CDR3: CASSLVLDPNEQFF. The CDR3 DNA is TGTGCCAGCAGCTTAGTGCTAGACCCCAATGAGCAGTTCTTC.

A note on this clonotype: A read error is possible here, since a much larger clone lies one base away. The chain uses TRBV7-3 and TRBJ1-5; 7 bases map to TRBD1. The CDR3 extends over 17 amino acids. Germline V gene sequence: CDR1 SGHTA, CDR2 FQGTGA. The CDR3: CASSPGGGLYSNQPQQF. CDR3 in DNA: TGTGCCAGCAGCCCAGGGGGGGGCCTCTATAGCAATCAGCCCCAGCAATTT.

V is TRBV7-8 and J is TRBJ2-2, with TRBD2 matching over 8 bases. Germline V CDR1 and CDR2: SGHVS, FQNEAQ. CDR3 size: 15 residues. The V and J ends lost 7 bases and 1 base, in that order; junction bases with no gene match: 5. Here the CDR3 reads CASNTSGGNTGELFF. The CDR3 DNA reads TGTGCCAGCAACACAAGCGGGGGGAACACCGGGGAGCTGTTTTTT.

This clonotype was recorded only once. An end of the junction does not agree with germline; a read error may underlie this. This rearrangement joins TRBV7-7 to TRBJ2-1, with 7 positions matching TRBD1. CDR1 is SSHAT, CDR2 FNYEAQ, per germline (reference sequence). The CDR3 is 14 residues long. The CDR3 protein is CASSSLTGMNEQFF. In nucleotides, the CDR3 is TGTGCTAGCAGCTCGCTGACAGGGATGAATGAGCAGTTCTTC.

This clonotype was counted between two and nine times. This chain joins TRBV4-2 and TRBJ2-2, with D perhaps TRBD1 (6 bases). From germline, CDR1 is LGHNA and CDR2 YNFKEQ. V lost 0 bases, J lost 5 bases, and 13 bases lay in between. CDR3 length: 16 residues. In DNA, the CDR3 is TGTGCCAGCAGCCAAGATCTGGGGGCACAGACCGGGGAGCTGTTTTTT. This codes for CASSQDLGAQTGELFF.

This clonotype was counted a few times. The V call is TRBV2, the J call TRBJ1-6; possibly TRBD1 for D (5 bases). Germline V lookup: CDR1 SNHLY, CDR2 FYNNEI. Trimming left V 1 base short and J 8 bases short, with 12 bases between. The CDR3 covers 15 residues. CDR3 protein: CASSEVLQGHSPLHF. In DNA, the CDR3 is TGTGCCAGCAGTGAAGTGTTGCAGGGCCATTCACCCCTCCACTTT.

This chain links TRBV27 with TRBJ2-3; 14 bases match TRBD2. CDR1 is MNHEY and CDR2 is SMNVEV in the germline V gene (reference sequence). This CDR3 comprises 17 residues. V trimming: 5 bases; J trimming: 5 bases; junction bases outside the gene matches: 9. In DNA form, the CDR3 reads TGTGCCAGCAGTGACGTAGGACTAGCGGGGGGTCTAGATACGCAGTATTTT. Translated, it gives CASSDVGLAGGLDTQYF.

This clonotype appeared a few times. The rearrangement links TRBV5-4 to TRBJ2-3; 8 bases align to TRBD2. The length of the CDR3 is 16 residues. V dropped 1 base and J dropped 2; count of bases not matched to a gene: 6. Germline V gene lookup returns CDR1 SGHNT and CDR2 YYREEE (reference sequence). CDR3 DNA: TGTGCCAGCAGCTTGTTTAGCGGGGATATCACAGATACGCAGTATTTT. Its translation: CASSLFSGDITDTQYF.

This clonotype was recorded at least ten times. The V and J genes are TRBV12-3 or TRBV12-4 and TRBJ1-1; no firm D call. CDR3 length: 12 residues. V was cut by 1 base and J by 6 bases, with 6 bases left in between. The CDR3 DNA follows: TGTGCCAGCAGTTTAGAAGCATCTGAAGCTTTCTTT. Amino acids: CASSLEASEAFF.

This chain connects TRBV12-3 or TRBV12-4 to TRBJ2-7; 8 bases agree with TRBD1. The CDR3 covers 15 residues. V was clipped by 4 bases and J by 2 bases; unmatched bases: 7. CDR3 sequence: CASSSLAGGTYEQYF. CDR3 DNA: TGTGCCAGCAGTTCCCTAGCAGGGGGCACCTACGAGCAGTACTTC.

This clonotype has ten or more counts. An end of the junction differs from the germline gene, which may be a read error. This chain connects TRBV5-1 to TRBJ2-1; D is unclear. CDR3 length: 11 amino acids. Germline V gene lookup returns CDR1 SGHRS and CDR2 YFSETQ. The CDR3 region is CASSQYNEQFF. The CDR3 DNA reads TGTGCCAGCAGCCAATACAATGAGCAGTTCTTC.

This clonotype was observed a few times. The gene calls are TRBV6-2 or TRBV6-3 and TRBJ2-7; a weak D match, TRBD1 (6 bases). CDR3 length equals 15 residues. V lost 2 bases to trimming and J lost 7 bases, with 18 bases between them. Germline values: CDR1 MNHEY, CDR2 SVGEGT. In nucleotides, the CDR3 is TGTGCCAGCAGTTACGAACAGGGAGTAACAGGGGAGCAGTACGTC. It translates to CASSYEQGVTGEQYV.

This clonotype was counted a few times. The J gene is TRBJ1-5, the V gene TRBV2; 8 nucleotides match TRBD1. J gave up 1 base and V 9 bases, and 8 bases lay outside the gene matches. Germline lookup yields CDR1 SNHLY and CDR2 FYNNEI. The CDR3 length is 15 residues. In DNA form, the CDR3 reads TGTGCCAGTAGTAGGACAGGGATAAGCAATCAGCCCCAGCATTTT. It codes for CASSRTGISNQPQHF. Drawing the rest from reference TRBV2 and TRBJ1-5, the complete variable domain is EPEVTQTPSHQVTQMGQEVILRCVPISNHLYFYWYRQILGQKVEFLVSFYNNEISEKSEIFDDQFSVERPDGSNFTLKIRSTKLEDSAMYFCASSRTGISNQPQHFGDGTRLSIL.